This T cell receptor beta chain appears in the sequencing data of a study of blood T cell repertoires in COVID-19. Across the whole study: Sites in the United States, Italy and Spain provided acute and convalescent COVID-19 samples. T cells, B-cell-depleted T cells, or PBMCs supplied cDNA or gDNA.

The germline V gene has CDR1 SGHAT and CDR2 FQDESV (reference sequence). V was pared by 6 bases and J by 10 bases, with 15 bases between. CDR3 size: 12 residues. Authors' methods: Estimated nucleated cell counts came from reference gene primer amplification. The assay was immunoSEQ multiplex PCR, and TCRdb's table has in-frame clones only and misses some. The D gene and trimming were derived from the DNA, and the V and J assignments and clone size from that table. The sample has tens of thousands of clones; about three quarters are singletons. This chain uses TRBV11-1 with TRBJ1-1; D may be TRBD1 (6 bases). The TCR sequence derives from a human donor in a cohort sampled during active COVID-19. The specimen was peripheral blood. CDR3 coding DNA: TGTGCCAGCAGACCAAGGGCGGGGGCAGCTTTCTTT. Translation: CASRPRAGAAFF.